This TCR beta chain originates from a study of T cell changes during pregnancy in multiple sclerosis. Using immunoSEQ multiplex PCR, the repertoire was profiled, and TCRdb retains in-frame clones only, with some absent. The sample lists about 84,000 clones, approximately 93% occurring once. Germline assignment: CDR1 SGDLS and CDR2 YYNGEE. There are 17 residues in the CDR3. V lost 3 bases to trimming and J lost 6 bases; unmatched junction nucleotides: 16. This TCR derives from a female donor in good health, enrolled as a control in a pregnancy study. The rearrangement links TRBV9 to TRBJ2-5; TRBD1 matches at 8 bases. Sequenced material: peripheral blood, taken in the second trimester of pregnancy. As DNA, the CDR3 is TGTGCCAGCAGCGCCTGGGGAGCGGCAGGGGGCAGGAAGACCCAGTACTTC. Translation: CASSAWGAAGGRKTQYF.